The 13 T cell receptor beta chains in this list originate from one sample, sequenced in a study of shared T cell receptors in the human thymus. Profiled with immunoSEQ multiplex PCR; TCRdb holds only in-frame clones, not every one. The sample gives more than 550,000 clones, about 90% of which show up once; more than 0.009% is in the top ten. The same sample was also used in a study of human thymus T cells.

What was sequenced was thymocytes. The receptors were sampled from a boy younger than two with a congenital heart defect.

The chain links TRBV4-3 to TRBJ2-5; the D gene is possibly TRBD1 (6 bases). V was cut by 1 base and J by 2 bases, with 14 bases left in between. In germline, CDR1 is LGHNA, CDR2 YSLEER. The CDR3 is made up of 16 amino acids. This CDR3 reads CASSQGAVDRQETQYF. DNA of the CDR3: TGCGCCAGCAGCCAAGGAGCAGTGGACAGACAAGAGACCCAGTACTTC.

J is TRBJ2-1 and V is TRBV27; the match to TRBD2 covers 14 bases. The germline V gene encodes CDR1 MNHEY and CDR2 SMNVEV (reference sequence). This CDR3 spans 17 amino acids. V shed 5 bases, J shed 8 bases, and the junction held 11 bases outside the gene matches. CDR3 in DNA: TGTGCCAGCAGTCCCCCCCCGACTAGCGGGAGGGCGGATGAGCAGTTCTTC. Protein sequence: CASSPPPTSGRADEQFF.

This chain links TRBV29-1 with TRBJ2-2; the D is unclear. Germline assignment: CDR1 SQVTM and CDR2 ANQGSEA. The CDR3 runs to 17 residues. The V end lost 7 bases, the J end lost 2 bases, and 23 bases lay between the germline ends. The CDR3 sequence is CSASSLAPTDNTGELFF. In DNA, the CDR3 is TGCAGCGCCAGTTCCTTGGCTCCCACAGATAACACCGGGGAGCTGTTTTTT.

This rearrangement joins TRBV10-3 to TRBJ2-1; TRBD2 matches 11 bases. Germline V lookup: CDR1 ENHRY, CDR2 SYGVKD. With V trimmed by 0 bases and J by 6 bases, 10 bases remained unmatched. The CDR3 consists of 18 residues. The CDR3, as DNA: TGTGCCATCAGTGAGTCGATACATATAGCGGGAGGGCCCAATGAGCAGTTCTTC. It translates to CAISESIHIAGGPNEQFF.

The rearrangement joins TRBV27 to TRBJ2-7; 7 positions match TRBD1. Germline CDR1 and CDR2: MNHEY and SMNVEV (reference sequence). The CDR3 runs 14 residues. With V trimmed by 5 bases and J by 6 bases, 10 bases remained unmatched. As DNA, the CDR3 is TGTGCCAGCAGTGGCCGGGACAGACCTGCCGAGCAGTACTTC. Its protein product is CASSGRDRPAEQYF.

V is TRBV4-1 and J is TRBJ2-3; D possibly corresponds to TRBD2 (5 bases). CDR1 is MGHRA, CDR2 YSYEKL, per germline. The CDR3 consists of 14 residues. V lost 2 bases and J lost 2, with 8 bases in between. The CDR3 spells CASSQPGTTDTQYF. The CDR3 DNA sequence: TGCGCCAGCAGCCAACCGGGAACCACAGATACGCAGTATTTT.

The CDR3 spells CASRRGGNEQFF. Here the CDR3 DNA reads TGTGCCAGCAGGAGAGGAGGGAATGAGCAGTTCTTC. This chain joins TRBV5-4 and TRBJ2-1; TRBD2 might be the D (6 bases). With 5 bases removed from V and 7 bases from J, the gap between germline ends came to 10 bases. The germline CDR1 and CDR2 sequences are SGHNT and YYREEE (reference sequence). This CDR3 is built from 12 residues.

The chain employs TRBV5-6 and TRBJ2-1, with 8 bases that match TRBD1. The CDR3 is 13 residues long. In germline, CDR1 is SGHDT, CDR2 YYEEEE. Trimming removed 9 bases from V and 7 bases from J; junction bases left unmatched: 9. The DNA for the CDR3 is TGTGCCACATACCAGGGGGCTGGGAATGAGCAGTTCTTC. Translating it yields CATYQGAGNEQFF.

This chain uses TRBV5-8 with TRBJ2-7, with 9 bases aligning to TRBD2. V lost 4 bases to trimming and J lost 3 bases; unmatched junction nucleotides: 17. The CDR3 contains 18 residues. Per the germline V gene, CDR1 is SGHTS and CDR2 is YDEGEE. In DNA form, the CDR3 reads TGTGCCAGCAGCGAGACAGGGACTAGCTCAGACCGGATCTACGAGCAGTACTTC. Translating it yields CASSETGTSSDRIYEQYF.

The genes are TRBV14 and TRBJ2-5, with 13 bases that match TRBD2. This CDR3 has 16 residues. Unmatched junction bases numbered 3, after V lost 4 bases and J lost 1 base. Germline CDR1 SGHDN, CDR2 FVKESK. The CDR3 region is CASSPGTSGIQETQYF. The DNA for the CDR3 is TGTGCCAGCAGCCCCGGGACTAGCGGGATCCAAGAGACCCAGTACTTC.

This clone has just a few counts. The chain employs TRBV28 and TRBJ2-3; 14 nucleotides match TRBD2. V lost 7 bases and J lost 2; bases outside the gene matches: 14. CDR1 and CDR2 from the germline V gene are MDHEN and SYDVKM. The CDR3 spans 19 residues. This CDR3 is CASTTTGTSGSPITDTQYF. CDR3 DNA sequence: TGTGCCAGCACCACGACCGGGACTAGCGGGAGCCCTATCACAGATACGCAGTATTTT.

The CDR3 loop reads CASSYSWGGPEAFF. In DNA form, the CDR3 reads TGTGCCAGCAGTTACTCGTGGGGAGGGCCTGAAGCTTTCTTT. The chain employs TRBV6-5 and TRBJ1-1, with no clear D. With 0 bases removed from V and 6 bases from J, the gap between germline ends came to 11 bases. Germline V gives CDR1 MNHEY, CDR2 SVGAGI. CDR3 length equals 14 residues.

The CDR3 nucleotides read TGTGCCAGCAGCGCCCCCGGACACAGCCTCTGGAACACCATATATTTT. It codes for CASSAPGHSLWNTIYF. The chain is built from TRBV11-2 and TRBJ1-3, with D tentatively TRBD1 (5 bases). CDR1 is SGHAT and CDR2 is FQNNGV in the germline V gene. The CDR3 has 16 amino acids. V gave up 5 bases and J gave up 7 bases, with 21 bases separating them.